The source of this TCR beta chain is a study of T cells expressing NK-cell markers. Findings and caveats of the study: Dominant NKG2C+ clonotype frequencies of about 1.0-8% of CD8+ T cells were measured in more than 5 donors. What remained unclear was the HCMV specificity of expanded NKG2C+ T cell clones.

This CDR3 is 17 amino acids long. CDR1 SGHAT and CDR2 FQNNGV come from the germline V gene. Worth noting for this clonotype: The target antigen is unknown.

TCRdb reprocessed the 5' RACE reads and stores each CDR3 protein as one record, lacking DNA. The sample totals under 500,000 distinct CDR3 sequences; its top ten clones hold approximately 7%. This sequence was found in a woman aged 18 to 69 in good health. Sequencing was done on a sample of blood T cells: a sorted CD56 or NKG2C T cell subset, CD4+ or CD8+ T cells, or bulk PBMC T cells (not recorded which). This chain connects TRBV11-2 to TRBJ2-1; the D call from TCRdb, TRBD2, cannot be confirmed without DNA. The CDR3 is CASSLERAGAGNVMEFF.